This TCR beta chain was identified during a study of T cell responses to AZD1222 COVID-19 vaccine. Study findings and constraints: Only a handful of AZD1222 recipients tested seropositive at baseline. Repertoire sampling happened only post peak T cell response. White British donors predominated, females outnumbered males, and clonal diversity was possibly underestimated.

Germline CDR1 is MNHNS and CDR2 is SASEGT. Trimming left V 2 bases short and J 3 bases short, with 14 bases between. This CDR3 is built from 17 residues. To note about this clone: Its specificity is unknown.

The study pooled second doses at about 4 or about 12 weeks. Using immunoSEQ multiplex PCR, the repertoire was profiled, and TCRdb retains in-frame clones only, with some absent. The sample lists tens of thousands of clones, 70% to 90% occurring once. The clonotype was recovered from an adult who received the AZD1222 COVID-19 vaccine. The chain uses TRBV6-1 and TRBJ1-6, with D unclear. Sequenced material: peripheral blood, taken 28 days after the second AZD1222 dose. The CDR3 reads CASSESVPGSYNSPLHF. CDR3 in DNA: TGTGCCAGCAGTGAATCTGTGCCGGGAAGCTATAATTCACCCCTCCACTTT.